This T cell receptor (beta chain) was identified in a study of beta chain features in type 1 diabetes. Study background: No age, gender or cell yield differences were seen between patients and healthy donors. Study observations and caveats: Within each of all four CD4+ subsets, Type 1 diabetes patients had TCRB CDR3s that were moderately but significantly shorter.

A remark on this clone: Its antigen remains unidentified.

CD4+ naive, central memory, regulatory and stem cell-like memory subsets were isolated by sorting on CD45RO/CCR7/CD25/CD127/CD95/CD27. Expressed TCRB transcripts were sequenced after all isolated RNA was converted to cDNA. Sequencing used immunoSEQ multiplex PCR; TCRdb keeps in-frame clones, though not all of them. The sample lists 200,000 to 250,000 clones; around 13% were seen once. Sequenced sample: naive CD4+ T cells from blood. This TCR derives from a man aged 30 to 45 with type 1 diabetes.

In nucleotides, the CDR3 is TGTGCCAGCAGTCCCTTAGCGGGAGGCTACAATGAGCAGTTCTTC. Protein sequence: CASSPLAGGYNEQFF. The V and J genes are TRBV27 and TRBJ2-1; 10 nucleotides agree with TRBD2. The CDR3 extends over 15 amino acids. Per the germline V gene, CDR1 is MNHEY and CDR2 is SMNVEV (reference sequence). V lost 5 bases, J lost 3 bases, and 4 bases stayed unmatched.